Each of the 3 T cell receptor beta chains below was sequenced from the same sample in a study of Graves' ophthalmopathy and Graves' hyperthyroidism. RNA transcripts provided the template for amplifying TCR beta CDR3 regions. HTBI-primed first-round RT-PCR preceded second-round multiplex PCR. One entry per CDR3 protein, called by TCRdb with MiXCR from the multiplex PCR reads. The sample holds 500,000 to 700,000 distinct CDR3 sequences, 35% to 45% seen once. Material: peripheral blood or thyroid tissue (not recorded which). The receptors stem from an adult man with Graves' hyperthyroidism.

A note on this clonotype: This clone may be a read error of a much larger clone one base away. The chain links TRBV5-1 to TRBJ1-2, with TRBD1 matching 12 bases. The CDR3 is 14 amino acids. CDR1 and CDR2 from the germline V gene are SGHRS and YFSETQ. The CDR3 DNA sequence: TGTGCCAGCAGCTTGGTGGGACAGGGGGCCGACTACACCTTC. This encodes CASSLVGQGADYTF.

Of note for this clonotype: This likely comes from a read error, as the CDR3 has no conserved phenylalanine or tryptophan at its end. The chain recombines TRBV20-1 with TRBJ1-1, with D uncertain. Germline CDR1 DFQATT, CDR2 SNEGSKA (reference sequence). Between the trimmed V and J ends, which lost 0 bases and 3 bases, there was a span of 2 bases. This CDR3 is built from 11 residues. The CDR3 protein is CSARDYTEAFL. The CDR3 coding sequence is TGCAGTGCTAGAGACTACACTGAAGCTTTCCTT.

The chain recombines TRBV6-6 with TRBJ1-2; D gene unclear. Trimming removed 5 bases from V and 4 bases from J, with 17 bases in between. Germline V gene lookup returns CDR1 MNHNY and CDR2 SVGAGI (reference sequence). The CDR3 runs to 15 residues. CDR3: CASSEAIKDVYGYTF. The CDR3 nucleotides are TGTGCCAGCAGTGAAGCGATCAAGGACGTCTATGGCTACACCTTC.